This T cell receptor (beta chain) emerged from a study of regulatory T cells in long-lasting Graves disease. Whole-study context: With positive TSH receptor antibodies and over 5 years of antithyroid drugs, Graves' disease was considered persistent.

For this clonotype: Its antigen is undetermined. This may stem from a read error, because a much larger clone lies one nucleotide away.

Construction of TCR beta libraries relied on iRepertoire HTBI primers and on Arm-PCR targeting CDR3 regions. TCRdb reprocessed the multiplex PCR reads with MiXCR, giving one entry per CDR3 protein. Of about 430,000 distinct CDR3 sequences listed, roughly 23% were seen once; the top ten hold roughly an eighth. The V gene's germline CDR1 is SQVTM and CDR2 ANQGSEA. This CDR3 has 13 residues. Time point described: persistent/refractory GD, antithyroid drugs over 5 years with positive TRAb. RNA isolated from PBMCs was used to make the TCR library. Study-wide results and limits: Persistent patients shared more public clonotypes (about 2,700) than new patients (approximately 900).

This receptor was identified in a female donor with Graves disease. The J gene is TRBJ1-5, the V gene TRBV29-1; 10 nucleotides align to TRBD1. The sequencing here drew on peripheral blood mononuclear cells (PBMCs), taken when the disease was refractory, from a patient treated with antithyroid drugs. This CDR3 reads CRVGQGESQPQHF. In nucleotides, the CDR3 is TGCAGAGTCGGACAGGGGGAGAGCCAGCCCCAGCATTTT.